This is a list of T cell receptor beta chains from one sample in a study of prognosis after radiotherapy for stage I lung cancer. One entry per CDR3 protein results from TCRdb running MiXCR on the multiplex PCR reads. The table lists tens of thousands of distinct CDR3 sequences, roughly 40% of them singletons. The specimen was PBMCs, collected before or after stereotactic body radiation therapy (not recorded which). The receptors here all came from a donor aged 50 or older with non-small cell lung cancer. Both conserved end residues are trimmed from each CDR3.

v_call,j_call,cdr3_aa
TRBV30,TRBJ2-3,ARTSGGPGDTQY
TRBV12-3/TRBV12-4,TRBJ2-1,ASTAGYFYNEQF
TRBV4-3,TRBJ1-6,AIIQWGTGSPLH
TRBV11-2,TRBJ2-7,ASSLELVGREQY
TRBV12-3/TRBV12-4,TRBJ2-1,ASSLGTSIALEQF
TRBV20-1,TRBJ1-5,SAQQGSNQPQH
TRBV3-1,TRBJ2-3,ASSQVDTDTQY
TRBV20-1,TRBJ2-7,SARNSGRNPYEQY
TRBV20-1,TRBJ1-2,SARDRPGSSCL
TRBV27,TRBJ1-3,ASSPKGVFGNTIY
TRBV5-1,TRBJ1-1,ASSLGTRGGSTEAF
TRBV29-1,TRBJ1-2,SVEDQGQGNYGYT
TRBV2,TRBJ2-5,ASSGAGVVETQY
TRBV9,TRBJ2-1,ASSVGTSSYNEQF
TRBV30,TRBJ1-1,AWNLGGTEAF
TRBV6-1,TRBJ1-6,ASVSTAGNNSPLH
TRBV7-9,TRBJ2-3,ASSATSGRDTQY
TRBV7-8,TRBJ1-3,ASSFIDSGNTIY